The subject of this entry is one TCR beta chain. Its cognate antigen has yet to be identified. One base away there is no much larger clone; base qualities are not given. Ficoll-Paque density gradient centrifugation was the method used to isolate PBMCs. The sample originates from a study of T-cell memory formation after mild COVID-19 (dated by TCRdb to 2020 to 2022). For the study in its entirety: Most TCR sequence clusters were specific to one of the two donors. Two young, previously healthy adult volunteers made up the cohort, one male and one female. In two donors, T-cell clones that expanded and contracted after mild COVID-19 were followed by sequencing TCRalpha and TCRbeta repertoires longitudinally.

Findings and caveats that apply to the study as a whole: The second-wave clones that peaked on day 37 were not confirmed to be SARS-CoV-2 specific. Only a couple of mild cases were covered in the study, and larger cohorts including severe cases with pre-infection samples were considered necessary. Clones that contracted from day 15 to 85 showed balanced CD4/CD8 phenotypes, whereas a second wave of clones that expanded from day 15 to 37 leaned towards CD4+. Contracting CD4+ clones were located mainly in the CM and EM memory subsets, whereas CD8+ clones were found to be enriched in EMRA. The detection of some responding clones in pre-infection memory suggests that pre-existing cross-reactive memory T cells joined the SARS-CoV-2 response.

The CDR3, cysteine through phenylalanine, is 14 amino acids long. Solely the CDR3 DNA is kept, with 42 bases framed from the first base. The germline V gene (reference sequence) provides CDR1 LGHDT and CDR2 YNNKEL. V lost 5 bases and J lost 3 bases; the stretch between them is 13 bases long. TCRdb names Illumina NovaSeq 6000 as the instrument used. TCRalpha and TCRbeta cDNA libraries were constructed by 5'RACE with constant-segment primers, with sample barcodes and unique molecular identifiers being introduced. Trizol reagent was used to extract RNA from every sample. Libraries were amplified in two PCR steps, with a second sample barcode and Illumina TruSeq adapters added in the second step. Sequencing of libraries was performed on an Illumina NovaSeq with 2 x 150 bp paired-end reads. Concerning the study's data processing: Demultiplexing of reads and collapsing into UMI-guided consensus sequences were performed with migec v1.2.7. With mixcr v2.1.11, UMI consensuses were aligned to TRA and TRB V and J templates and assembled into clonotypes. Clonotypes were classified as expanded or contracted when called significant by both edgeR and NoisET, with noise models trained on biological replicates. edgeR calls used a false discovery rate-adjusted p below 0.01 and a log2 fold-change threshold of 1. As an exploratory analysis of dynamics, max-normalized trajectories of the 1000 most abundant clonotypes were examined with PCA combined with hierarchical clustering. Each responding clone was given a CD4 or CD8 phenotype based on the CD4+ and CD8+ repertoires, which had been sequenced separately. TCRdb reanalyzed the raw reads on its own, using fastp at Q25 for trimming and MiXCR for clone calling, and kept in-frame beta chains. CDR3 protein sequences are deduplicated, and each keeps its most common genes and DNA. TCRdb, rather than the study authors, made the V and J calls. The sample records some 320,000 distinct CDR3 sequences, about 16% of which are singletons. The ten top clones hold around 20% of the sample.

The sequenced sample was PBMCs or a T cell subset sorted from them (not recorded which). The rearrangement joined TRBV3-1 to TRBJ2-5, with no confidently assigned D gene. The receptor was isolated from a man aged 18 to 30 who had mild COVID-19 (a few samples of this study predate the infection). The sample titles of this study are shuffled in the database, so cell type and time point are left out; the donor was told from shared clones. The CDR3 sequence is CASSSSSDEETQYF. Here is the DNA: TGTGCCAGCAGCTCGAGTTCAGATGAAGAGACCCAGTACTTC.